Here is one T cell receptor (beta chain) with its context. This specimen comes from a study of blood T cell repertoires in COVID-19. The junction had 4 bases not matched to a gene; V was cut back by 4 bases and J by 1 base. Germline assignment: CDR1 SGHRS and CDR2 YFSETQ. The CDR3 sequence is 14 residues long. Only in-frame clones appear in the TCRdb table, and some are missing; sequencing was by immunoSEQ multiplex PCR. The repertoire consists of approximately 210,000 clones, with approximately 90% occurring once and the leading ten covering approximately 2.1%. The chain uses TRBV5-1 and TRBJ2-5; TRBD1 matches at 7 bases. This sequence was found in a man aged 30-40 years who had recovered from COVID-19. Sequenced material: peripheral blood. For the CDR3, the DNA is TGCGCCAGCAGCCTGACAGGGTTCCAAGAGACCCAGTACTTC. Translated, it gives CASSLTGFQETQYF.